This T cell receptor beta chain emerged from a study of blood T cell repertoires in COVID-19. Across the study: The origin of the acute and convalescent COVID-19 samples was the United States, Italy and Spain.

Deletions cut 2 bases from V and 2 bases from J, with 13 bases between. The CDR3 covers 15 residues. The germline V gene encodes CDR1 SGHTA and CDR2 FQGNSA. Under the authors' procedure: Nucleated cell number was recorded as an estimate derived from reference gene primer amplification. The assay was immunoSEQ multiplex PCR, and TCRdb's table has in-frame clones only and misses some. V and J calls and clone size follow that table, whereas D and trimming were derived from the DNA. In the table there are 150,000 to 200,000 clones, over 80% of which are singletons. The cohort comprised adults aged 18 to 89 years residing in about 25 US areas.

The TCR sequence derives from a woman aged 55-70 years who had recovered from COVID-19. Sequenced: PBMCs or T cells enriched from blood (not recorded which). This chain uses TRBV7-2 with TRBJ2-7; possibly TRBD2 for D (6 bases). The CDR3 bases are TGTGCCAGCAGCTTACGAGGCGGGGAAGCCTACGAGCAGTACTTC. Translation: CASSLRGGEAYEQYF. The variable domain in full, completed from reference TRBV7-2 and TRBJ2-7, reads GAGVSQSPSNKVTEKGKDVELRCDPISGHTALYWYRQSLGQGLEFLIYFQGNSAPDKSGLPSDRFSAERTGGSVSTLTIQRTQQEDSAVYLCASSLRGGEAYEQYFGPGTRLTVT.